The clone carrying this T cell receptor beta chain was observed a single time. Its antigen remains unidentified. This specimen comes from a study of T cell responses to AZD1222 COVID-19 vaccine. Looking at the study overall: Second-dose intervals of approximately 4 or approximately 12 weeks were pooled. Broader study findings: In the spike-specific TCR repertoire, nearly half reportedly target unmutated variant regions. It was only after the peak T cell response that any repertoires were sampled.

Profiling relied on immunoSEQ multiplex PCR, and the TCRdb table lists in-frame clones only, not all of them. This table holds around 140,000 clones, about 92% found once. V shed 2 bases and J 6 bases; nucleotides not matched to a gene: 4. CDR3 length: 15 amino acids. In germline, CDR1 is SGHAT, CDR2 FQNNGV. Here the sequenced sample was peripheral blood, taken on day 0 of AZD1222 vaccination. The rearrangement uses TRBV11-2 and TRBJ1-6; 7 nucleotides match TRBD1. This sequence originates from an adult in good health. This CDR3 is CASSLKGTANSPLHF. The CDR3 DNA sequence: TGTGCCAGCAGCTTAAAGGGGACAGCTAATTCACCCCTCCACTTT.